The sequence of this T cell receptor (beta chain) was determined in a study of cytomegalovirus exposure and HLA in healthy donors. The PCR was carried out with 60 Vbeta primers and 13 Jbeta primers. Clones were sequenced by immunoSEQ multiplex PCR, and TCRdb holds only the in-frame ones, with some missing. The data hold around 64,000 clones, with approximately 74% observed a single time. CDR3 length equals 15 residues. CDR1 and CDR2 (germline): MNHNY, SVGAGI (reference sequence). The ends lost 6 bases at V and 2 bases at J; junction bases unmatched: 6. Sequenced: PBMCs. The chain recombines TRBV6-6 with TRBJ2-3, with TRBD1 matching 9 bases. The source of this sequence is a woman between 25 and 40 years old in good health and CMV-seropositive. The CDR3 loop reads CASRPGTGNTDTQYF. The CDR3, as DNA: TGTGCCAGCAGACCCGGGACAGGGAACACAGATACGCAGTATTTT.